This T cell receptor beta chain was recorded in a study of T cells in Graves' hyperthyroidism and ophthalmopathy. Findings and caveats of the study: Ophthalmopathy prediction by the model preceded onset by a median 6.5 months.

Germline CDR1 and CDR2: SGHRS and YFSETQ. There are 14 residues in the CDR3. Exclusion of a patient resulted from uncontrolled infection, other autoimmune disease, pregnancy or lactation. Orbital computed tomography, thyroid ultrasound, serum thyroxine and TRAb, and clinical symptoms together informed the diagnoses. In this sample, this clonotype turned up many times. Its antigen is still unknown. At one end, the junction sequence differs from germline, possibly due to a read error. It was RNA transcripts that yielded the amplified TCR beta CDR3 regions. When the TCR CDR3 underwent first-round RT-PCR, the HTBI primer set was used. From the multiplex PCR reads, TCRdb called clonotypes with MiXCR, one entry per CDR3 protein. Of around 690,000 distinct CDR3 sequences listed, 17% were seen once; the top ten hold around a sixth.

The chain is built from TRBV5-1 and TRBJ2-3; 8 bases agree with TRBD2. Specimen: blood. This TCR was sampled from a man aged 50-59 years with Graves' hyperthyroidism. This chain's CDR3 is CASSLAGSTDTQYF. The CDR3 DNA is TGTGCCAGCAGCTTAGCGGGGAGCACAGATACGCAGTATTTT. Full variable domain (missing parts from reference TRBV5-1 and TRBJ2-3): KAGVTQTPRYLIKTRGQQVTLSCSPISGHRSVSWYQQTPGQGLQFLFEYFSETQRNKGNFPGRFSGRQFSNSRSEMNVSTLELGDSALYLCASSLAGSTDTQYFGPGTRLTVL.